This TCR beta chain emerged from a study of a mutant IDH1 vaccine in newly diagnosed glioma. Some clones are missing from TCRdb's copy, which holds only in-frame ones; the method was immunoSEQ multiplex PCR. The sample lists fewer than 100,000 clones, 70% to 90% occurring once. CDR1 and CDR2 (germline): SGHAT, FQNNGV. The CDR3 loop spans 14 amino acids. V lost 0 bases, J lost 6 bases, and 12 bases lay in between. Indicated time point: baseline, week 1 (first vaccination visit). Treatment reported: pre-vaccination baseline after standard-of-care therapy. J is TRBJ2-7 and V is TRBV11-2, with a tentative D call TRBD2 (5 bases). The sample consisted of PBMCs, taken from a glioma patient treated with radiotherapy, temozolomide or both. This receptor was taken from a woman between 45 and 65 years old with glioma. The CDR3, as DNA: TGTGCCAGCAGCTTAGAAGGACTCCCCTTCGAGCAGTACTTC. This translates into CASSLEGLPFEQYF.